Presented here are 7 T cell receptor delta chains from one specimen sequenced in a study of γδ T cells in repeated Plasmodium falciparum infection. TCRdb made new clone calls on the multiplex PCR reads using CATT. The sample includes 90,000 to 95,000 delta-chain clones, over 0.9% of them seen just once. Vgamma9/Vdelta2+ and Vdelta2-negative gammadelta T cells were flow-sorted from PBMC for bulk sequencing. The specimen sequenced was gamma-delta T cells from blood. All receptors come from a pool of human donors (malaria-infected and uninfected, not separated).

This clone was observed a few times. Since a far larger clone is one base different, this is likely a read error. Other nucleotide sequences from this sample produce the same CDR3. The rearrangement joins TRDV1 to TRDJ1; TRDD3 agrees at 8 bases. The J gene, left out of TCRdb, was set here by checking the DNA against germline. This CDR3 region has 18 residues. Germline values: CDR1 TSWWSYY, CDR2 QGS. DNA for the CDR3: TGCGCTCTTGGGGAAAGCCCCCTGTACTGGGGGTCTTCCGATAAACTCATCTTT. Residues: CALGESPLYWGSSDKLIF.

As concerns this clone: This DNA's translation and the protein TCRdb lists, from a much larger clone, do not match at residue 15, likely due to a read error; the protein shown is translated from the DNA. The chain uses TRDV1 and TRDJ3; tentative D call: TRDD2 (6 bases). The J gene comes from matching the DNA to germline here; TCRdb lacks it. The CDR3 contains 22 residues. Germline CDR1 and CDR2: TSWWSYY and QGS. The CDR3 DNA reads as TGTGCTCTTGGGGGACTTCCTCCGGGGTACCTACCGAGCTCCCGGGACACCCGACAGATGTTTTTC. The encoded protein is CALGGLPPGYLPSSRDTRQMFF.

Worth noting for this clone: The TCRdb protein, from a much larger clone, departs from this DNA's translation at residue 10, likely by read error; the protein shown derives from the DNA. This chain joins TRDV3 and TRDJ1; 13 bases agree with TRDD3. This CDR3 contains 16 residues. Germline loops: CDR1 TVYSNPD, CDR2 GDNSRS (reference sequence). J gave up 3 bases and V 4 bases, and 11 bases lay outside the gene matches. In DNA, the CDR3 is TGTGCCTCGGGGCCATACTGGGGGATACGACCCGATAAACTCATCTTT. Translation: CASGPYWGIRPDKLIF. The full variable domain, its missing parts supplied by reference TRDV3 and TRDJ1, is CDKVTQSSPDQTVASGSEVVLLCTYDTVYSNPDLFWYRIRPDYSFQFVFYGDNSRSEGADFTQGRFSVKHILTQKAFHLVISPVRTEDSATYYCASGPYWGIRPDKLIFGKGTRVTVEP.

As for this clone: This likely stems from a read error, as it lies one base from a far larger clone. Distinct nucleotide sequences in the sample also encode this CDR3. The V gene is TRDV1, the J gene TRDJ1; D may correspond to TRDD1 or TRDD3 (5 bases each). Here the J gene came from matching the DNA to germline, since TCRdb omits it. The length of the CDR3 is 20 residues. V was clipped by 0 bases and J by 4 bases, with 27 bases between them. Germline CDR1 and CDR2: TSWWSYY and QGS. In nucleotides, the CDR3 is TGTGCTCTTGGGGAACTAAAACTGGTGGGCCTCCCCCCGATAGTCGATAAACTCATCTTT. Amino acids: CALGELKLVGLPPIVDKLIF.

On this clone itself: This likely reflects a read error, since a far larger clone is one base away. This specimen includes other DNA sequences encoding the same CDR3. The CDR3 sequence is CALGVLTGGRPDYTDKLIF. For the CDR3, the DNA is TGTGCTCTTGGGGTACTAACTGGGGGGCGACCCGATTACACCGATAAGCTCATCTTT. The V gene call is TRDV1, and the J gene call is absent; whether TRDD3, the table's D call, matches the DNA was not checked. This CDR3 region has 19 residues. In germline, CDR1 is TSWWSYY, CDR2 QGS.

A few counts support this clone. The TCRdb protein, from a much larger clone, departs from this DNA's translation at residue 6, likely by read error; the protein shown derives from the DNA. The chain carries TRDV2 and TRDJ1; D might be TRDD3 (6 bases). Because TCRdb records no J gene, it was assigned here through a match of the DNA to germline. This CDR3 contains 16 residues. CDR1 and CDR2 (germline): GEAIGNYY, EKD. Trimming shortened V by 1 base and J by 1 base, and 15 bases separated the two germline ends. In nucleotides, the CDR3 is TGTGCCTGTGACACGATGGGAGGGGGACCCACCGATAAACTCATCTTT. Translating gives CACDTMGGGPTDKLIF.

With respect to this clone: Only one base separates this from a far larger clonotype, so it likely reflects a read error. This CDR3 is also generated by other DNA sequences in the sample. V gene TRDV1 combines with J gene TRDJ1; the match to TRDD3 covers 7 bases. TCRdb does not report a J gene; here it was assigned by matching the DNA to germline references. V was clipped by 1 base and J by 5 bases; unmatched bases: 19. Germline assignment: CDR1 TSWWSYY and CDR2 QGS. The CDR3 has 19 residues. The CDR3 nucleotides read TGTGCTCTTGGGGAACATAAGGCGGACTGGGGTGCTCGGGTTGATAAACTCATCTTT. Translated: CALGEHKADWGARVDKLIF.